This T cell receptor beta chain was documented in a study of cytomegalovirus exposure and HLA in healthy donors. Overall study findings and caveats: In a later analysis, at a false discovery rate of 0.05, 16,951 TCR beta sequences matched HLA alleles. Many donors carried some public TCRs, although rarity characterized most TCR sequences. Earlier analysis looked at TCR beta V segments, and most were productive about 90% or about 30% of the time.

The V gene end was trimmed by 5 bases and the J gene end by 4 bases; junction bases not matched to a gene: 9. Germline assignment: CDR1 MNHEY and CDR2 SMNVEV (reference sequence). The CDR3 spans 16 residues. This clone appeared a few times. Its antigen is undetermined. Researchers ran the PCR with 60 Vbeta and 13 Jbeta primers. The authors' processing: The count from a later analysis was tens of millions of unique TCR beta chains, about 9.9 million of them shared. Sequencing used immunoSEQ multiplex PCR; TCRdb keeps in-frame clones, though not all of them. For V, J and clone size, that table is used; D and trimming come from the DNA. The sample holds 110,000 to 150,000 clones, around 10% seen once.

The sequenced sample was PBMCs. This sequence joins TRBV27 and TRBJ2-3; 10 bases fit TRBD2. The clonotype originates from a male donor in good health and CMV-seronegative. The CDR3 sequence: CASSPGTSERSDTQYF. The DNA for the CDR3 is TGTGCCAGCAGTCCCGGGACTAGCGAGAGATCAGATACGCAGTATTTT.